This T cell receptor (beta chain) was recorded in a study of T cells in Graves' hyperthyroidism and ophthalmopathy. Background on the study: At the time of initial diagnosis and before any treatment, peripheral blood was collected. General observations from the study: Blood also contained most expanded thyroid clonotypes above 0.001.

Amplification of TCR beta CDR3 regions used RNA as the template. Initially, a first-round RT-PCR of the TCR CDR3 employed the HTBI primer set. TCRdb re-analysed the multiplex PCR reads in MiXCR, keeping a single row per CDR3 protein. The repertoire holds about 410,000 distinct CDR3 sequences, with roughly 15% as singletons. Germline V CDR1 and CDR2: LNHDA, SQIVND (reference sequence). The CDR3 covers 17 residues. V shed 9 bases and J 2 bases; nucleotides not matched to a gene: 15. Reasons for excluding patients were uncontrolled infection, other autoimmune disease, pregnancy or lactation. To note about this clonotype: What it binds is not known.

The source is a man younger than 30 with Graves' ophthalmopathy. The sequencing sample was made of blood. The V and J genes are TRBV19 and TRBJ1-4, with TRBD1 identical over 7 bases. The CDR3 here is CASAADRAGGTNEKLFF. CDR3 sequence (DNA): TGTGCCAGCGCGGCTGACAGGGCGGGTGGGACTAATGAAAAACTGTTTTTT.